A single sample gave rise to the 6 T cell receptor beta chains below, sequenced in a study of blood T cell repertoires in COVID-19. Profiling relied on immunoSEQ multiplex PCR, and the TCRdb table lists in-frame clones only, not all of them. The sample lists roughly 280,000 clones, about 88% occurring once. Sequencing was done on a sample of PBMCs or T cells enriched from blood (not recorded which). The source of these receptors is a woman between 50 and 59 years old who had recovered from COVID-19.

This chain connects TRBV28 to TRBJ1-5, with 8 bases lining up with TRBD1. The V and J ends lost 2 bases and 8 bases, in that order; junction bases with no gene match: 8. The CDR3 has 15 residues. Per germline, CDR1 MDHEN and CDR2 SYDVKM. The CDR3 loop reads CASSLRQGAGKPQHF. CDR3 bases: TGTGCCAGCAGTTTAAGGCAGGGGGCGGGTAAGCCCCAGCATTTT. Full variable domain (outside the CDR3, taken from reference TRBV28 and TRBJ1-5): DVKVTQSSRYLVKRTGEKVFLECVQDMDHENMFWYRQDPGLGLRLIYFSYDVKMKEKGDIPEGYSVSREKKERFSLILESASTNQTSMYLCASSLRQGAGKPQHFGDGTRLSIL.

This rearrangement joins TRBV13 to TRBJ1-1, with 8 bases that match TRBD1. Germline V CDR1 and CDR2: PRHDT, FYEKMQ (reference sequence). The CDR3 loop spans 15 amino acids. J was trimmed by 5 bases and V by 2 bases; bases with no gene match: 7. This CDR3 reads CASSLFSTGGTEAFF. CDR3 DNA sequence: TGTGCCAGCAGCTTATTCTCAACAGGGGGAACTGAAGCTTTCTTT.

This chain links TRBV19 with TRBJ2-2, with 7 nucleotides matching TRBD1. The CDR3 sequence is 15 residues long. Trimming at V came to 4 bases and at J to 1 base, leaving 3 bases not matched to a gene. The germline V gene encodes CDR1 LNHDA and CDR2 SQIVND (reference sequence). CDR3 in amino acids: CASSTRTGNTGELFF. CDR3 sequence (DNA): TGTGCCAGTAGTACAAGGACAGGGAACACCGGGGAGCTGTTTTTT.

This chain joins TRBV28 and TRBJ2-2; 8 bases are a match to TRBD1. The V and J ends lost 5 bases and 1 base, in that order; junction bases with no gene match: 3. The CDR3 extends over 15 amino acids. Germline values: CDR1 MDHEN, CDR2 SYDVKM. The CDR3 sequence is CASSRDRRNTGELFF. CDR3 bases: TGTGCCAGCAGTCGGGACAGGAGGAACACCGGGGAGCTGTTTTTT.

This sequence joins TRBV4-1 and TRBJ1-1; 9 bases match TRBD1. The germline V gene has CDR1 MGHRA and CDR2 YSYEKL. This CDR3 is 14 amino acids long. J was trimmed by 5 bases and V by 4 bases; bases with no gene match: 5. The CDR3 here is CASSRDRARTEAFF. CDR3 nucleotide sequence: TGCGCCAGCAGCCGGGACAGGGCTCGAACTGAAGCTTTCTTT.

The V and J genes are TRBV7-9 and TRBJ2-7; TRBD1 agrees at 7 bases. The CDR3 contains 13 residues. Germline CDR1 and CDR2: SEHNR and FQNEAQ (reference sequence). With V trimmed by 5 bases and J by 5 bases, 6 bases remained unmatched. The CDR3 protein is CASSRKTGDEQYF. CDR3 DNA: TGTGCCAGCAGCCGTAAAACAGGGGACGAGCAGTACTTC.